Each of the 14 T cell receptor beta chains below was sequenced from the same sample in a study of blood T cell repertoires in COVID-19. Sequencing used immunoSEQ multiplex PCR; TCRdb keeps in-frame clones, though not all of them. Here the sample spans around 700,000 clones, just under 90% being singletons. Sequenced input: peripheral blood. The receptor source for this set is a woman under 30 with acute or convalescent COVID-19.

V gene TRBV5-1 combines with J gene TRBJ2-5; D is possibly TRBD2 (6 bases). The V gene lost 2 bases and the J gene lost 3 bases, with 11 bases spanning the gap. The germline gives CDR1 SGHRS, CDR2 YFSETQ. The CDR3 covers 14 residues. The CDR3 is CASSFSGRKETQYF. CDR3 in DNA: TGCGCCAGCAGCTTCTCGGGGAGGAAAGAGACCCAGTACTTC.

This clone came up a few times. The chain combines TRBV14 with TRBJ2-7, with TRBD1 identical over 8 bases. The CDR3 has 16 residues. V lost 1 base to trimming and J lost 4 bases; unmatched junction nucleotides: 9. Germline loops: CDR1 SGHDN, CDR2 FVKESK. The CDR3 spells CASSQGPGQGTYEQYF. The DNA for the CDR3 is TGTGCCAGCAGCCAAGGCCCCGGACAGGGTACTTACGAGCAGTACTTC.

The sample holds a few counts of this clone. CDR3 sequence reads: CASSQNGGTGELFF. The CDR3, as DNA: TGTGCCAGCAGTCAGAACGGGGGCACCGGGGAGCTGTTTTTT. This chain links TRBV6-4 with TRBJ2-2, with a possible D match to TRBD2 (6 bases). With 5 bases removed from V and 4 bases from J, the gap between germline ends came to 11 bases. Germline V gene data show CDR1 as MRHNA and CDR2 as SNTAGT. The CDR3 loop spans 14 amino acids.

The genes are TRBV6-5 and TRBJ1-2; TRBD1 agrees at 7 bases. Per the germline V gene, CDR1 is MNHEY and CDR2 is SVGAGI. This CDR3 spans 13 amino acids. J was trimmed by 10 bases and V by 6 bases; bases with no gene match: 11. The CDR3 bases are TGTGCCAGCAGATATGAGGGGGCGGGTGCCTACACCTTC. This encodes CASRYEGAGAYTF.

This chain connects TRBV7-9 to TRBJ1-4, with no clear D. Trimming removed 7 bases from V and 7 bases from J, with 19 bases in between. The CDR3 runs 15 residues. Germline CDR1 is SEHNR and CDR2 is FQNEAQ (reference sequence). The CDR3 protein is CASTSSGIIGEKLFF. In nucleotides, the CDR3 is TGTGCCAGCACCTCCTCCGGGATCATCGGTGAAAAACTGTTTTTT.

CDR3 in DNA: TGTGCCAGCAGCTTAGCCGGGACGGCGGGACAGCCCCAGCATTTT. Amino acid sequence: CASSLAGTAGQPQHF. The chain employs TRBV11-2 and TRBJ1-5, with a tentative D call TRBD1 (5 bases). Trimming stripped 1 base from V and 7 bases from J, with 14 bases between. CDR3 size: 15 residues. Germline V gives CDR1 SGHAT, CDR2 FQNNGV.

The CDR3 sequence: CASSPQDTEAFF. Written as DNA, the CDR3 is TGTGCCAGCAGCCCCCAGGACACTGAAGCTTTCTTT. The chain recombines TRBV9 with TRBJ1-1; the D is unclear. Between the trimmed V and J ends, which lost 4 bases and 3 bases, there was a span of 7 bases. The germline gives CDR1 SGDLS, CDR2 YYNGEE. This CDR3 spans 12 amino acids.

This clone was detected only once. V and J are TRBV12-3 or TRBV12-4 and TRBJ1-2; D not resolved. The CDR3 consists of 12 residues. V was pared by 5 bases and J by 7 bases, with 11 bases between. The CDR3 spells CASSRSFVGYTF. The CDR3 DNA reads TGTGCCAGCAGTCGTTCTTTCGTTGGCTACACCTTC.

The chain has TRBV12-3 or TRBV12-4 and TRBJ1-1; 8 positions agree with TRBD1. V lost 7 bases to trimming and J lost 5 bases; unmatched junction nucleotides: 3. The CDR3 runs to 12 residues. This CDR3 reads CASTGGWTEAFF. As DNA, the CDR3 is TGTGCCAGCACAGGGGGCTGGACTGAAGCTTTCTTT.

This rearrangement joins TRBV5-4 to TRBJ2-2, with 9 bases fitting TRBD1. The CDR3 has 15 amino acids. CDR1 is SGHNT, CDR2 YYREEE, per germline (reference sequence). The trim removed 8 bases at V and 3 bases at J, leaving 8 bases unmatched. CDR3: CASGGTGKYTGELFF. The DNA of the CDR3 is TGTGCCAGTGGGGGGACAGGGAAATACACCGGGGAGCTGTTTTTT. The full variable domain, with the rest looked up from reference TRBV5-4 and TRBJ2-2, is ETGVTQSPTHLIKTRGQQVTLRCSSQSGHNTVSWYQQALGQGPQFIFQYYREEENGRGNFPPRFSGLQFPNYSSELNVNALELDDSALYLCASGGTGKYTGELFFGEGSRLTVL.

The chain uses TRBV4-2 and TRBJ2-1; 7 nucleotides match TRBD1. The V and J ends lost 6 bases and 4 bases, in that order; junction bases with no gene match: 6. The CDR3 has 14 residues. The germline gives CDR1 LGHNA, CDR2 YNFKEQ. The DNA for the CDR3 is TGTGCCAGCAGTCCGGGACAGTCGTACAATGAGCAGTTCTTC. It yields the protein CASSPGQSYNEQFF.

The V call is TRBV27, the J call TRBJ2-3; D is perhaps TRBD2 (7 bases). This CDR3 spans 15 amino acids. V was cut by 5 bases and J by 2 bases, with 14 bases left in between. Germline V gene data show CDR1 as MNHEY and CDR2 as SMNVEV (reference sequence). The CDR3 loop is CASSRSGGNTDTQYF. For the CDR3, the DNA is TGTGCCAGCAGTAGGTCGGGGGGCAACACAGATACGCAGTATTTT.

The chain carries TRBV5-1 and TRBJ2-6, with a weak D call TRBD2 (5 bases). From germline, CDR1 is SGHRS and CDR2 YFSETQ. The V and J ends lost 3 bases and 1 base respectively, with 11 bases between them. The CDR3 covers 16 residues. CDR3 residues: CASSSRRESGANVLTF. The CDR3 bases are TGCGCCAGCAGCTCCCGACGGGAATCTGGGGCCAACGTCCTGACTTTC. Full variable domain (remainder filled in from reference TRBV5-1 and TRBJ2-6): KAGVTQTPRYLIKTRGQQVTLSCSPISGHRSVSWYQQTPGQGLQFLFEYFSETQRNKGNFPGRFSGRQFSNSRSEMNVSTLELGDSALYLCASSSRRESGANVLTFGAGSRLTVL.

The CDR3 DNA follows: TGTGCCAGCAGCCAAGGGACGGAGGACAGGGGGCCTGGGGGTACTGAAGCTTTCTTT. It encodes CASSQGTEDRGPGGTEAFF. This chain joins TRBV3-1 (or the pseudogene TRBV3-2) and TRBJ1-1; 11 nucleotides align to TRBD1. V lost 1 base, J lost 5 bases, and 15 bases stayed unmatched. Looked up from germline, CDR1 is LGHDT and CDR2 is YNNKEL (reference sequence). CDR3 length: 19 amino acids.